Below are 7 T cell receptor beta chains sequenced from a single sample in a study of technical replicates of blood from several donors (dated by TCRdb to about 2017). Library preparation employed the immunoSEQ multiplex PCR assay. The table was pulled from immuneACCESS by TCRdb, which kept in-frame rearrangements only. Such tables lose some clones; where checked, under half of the loss comes from unresolved V genes, and the rest has no known cause. In all, the sample holds 91,000 or so clones, and approximately 95% of those were seen once. The ten biggest clones cover around 0.21% of the sample. Sequenced: T cells isolated from PBMCs. Every receptor here comes from a human donor in good health.

The chain employs TRBV5-8 and TRBJ1-2; D might be TRBD1 (6 bases). Trimming removed 1 base from V and 7 bases from J, with 11 bases in between. The germline V gene encodes CDR1 SGHTS and CDR2 YDEGEE. This CDR3 region has 13 residues. CDR3 nucleotide sequence: TGTGCCAGCAGCTTGACAGGGATCCCTGGCTACACCTTC. It specifies CASSLTGIPGYTF.

J is TRBJ2-3 and V is TRBV29-1; TRBD2 matches at 11 bases. Looked up from germline, CDR1 is SQVTM and CDR2 is ANQGSEA. J gave up 3 bases and V 5 bases, and 10 bases lay outside the gene matches. CDR3 length equals 16 residues. CDR3 sequence (DNA): TGCAGCGTTCGAGCCGGGGCTAGCGGGAGGACAGATACGCAGTATTTT. The encoded protein is CSVRAGASGRTDTQYF.

This clone was picked up one time. The rearrangement links TRBV5-8 to TRBJ1-4; 7 bases map to TRBD1. Germline CDR1 reads SGHTS; CDR2 reads YDEGEE. This CDR3 comprises 15 residues. The trim removed 0 bases at V and 5 bases at J, leaving 4 bases unmatched. CDR3 sequence reads: CASSLATDRNEKLFF. The CDR3 nucleotides read TGTGCCAGCAGCTTGGCGACGGACAGGAATGAAAAACTGTTTTTT. Variable domain in full (rest from reference TRBV5-8 and TRBJ1-4): EAGVTQSPTHLIKTRGQQATLRCSPISGHTSVYWYQQALGLGLQFLLWYDEGEERNRGNFPPRFSGRQFPNYSSELNVNALELEDSALYLCASSLATDRNEKLFFGSGTQLSVL.

This chain joins TRBV7-6 and TRBJ2-5; perhaps TRBD2 as D (6 bases). Germline CDR1 and CDR2: SGHVS and FNYEAQ. The length of the CDR3 is 15 residues. V was shortened by 5 bases and J by 5 bases, with 18 bases between the two germline ends. CDR3 sequence (DNA): TGTGCCAGCAGCGTCCAACCCGGGGGATGGGAGACCCAGTACTTC. Amino acids: CASSVQPGGWETQYF.

The chain employs TRBV19 and TRBJ2-1; 9 bases match TRBD2. V was clipped by 2 bases and J by 7 bases; unmatched bases: 6. The germline V gene encodes CDR1 LNHDA and CDR2 SQIVND (reference sequence). The CDR3 is 15 residues long. CDR3 in amino acids: CASSILAGRWNEQFF. The CDR3 nucleotides read TGTGCCAGTAGTATACTAGCGGGGAGGTGGAATGAGCAGTTCTTC.

CDR3 loop: CATSRRVLGNEQFF. The CDR3 nucleotides are TGTGCCACCAGCAGACGAGTACTAGGCAATGAGCAGTTCTTC. The J gene is TRBJ2-1, the V gene TRBV15; weak D call: TRBD2 (5 bases). Germline values: CDR1 LNHNV, CDR2 YYDKDF (reference sequence). CDR3 size: 14 residues. V lost 2 bases to trimming and J lost 6 bases, with 11 bases between them.

The chain employs TRBV5-1 and TRBJ2-7; 11 bases agree with TRBD1. Germline V gene data show CDR1 as SGHRS and CDR2 as YFSETQ. The length of the CDR3 is 14 residues. J gave up 4 bases and V 5 bases, and 5 bases lay outside the gene matches. The CDR3 here is CASRTGTGGYEQYF. The CDR3 bases are TGCGCCAGCAGAACCGGGACAGGGGGGTACGAGCAGTACTTC.